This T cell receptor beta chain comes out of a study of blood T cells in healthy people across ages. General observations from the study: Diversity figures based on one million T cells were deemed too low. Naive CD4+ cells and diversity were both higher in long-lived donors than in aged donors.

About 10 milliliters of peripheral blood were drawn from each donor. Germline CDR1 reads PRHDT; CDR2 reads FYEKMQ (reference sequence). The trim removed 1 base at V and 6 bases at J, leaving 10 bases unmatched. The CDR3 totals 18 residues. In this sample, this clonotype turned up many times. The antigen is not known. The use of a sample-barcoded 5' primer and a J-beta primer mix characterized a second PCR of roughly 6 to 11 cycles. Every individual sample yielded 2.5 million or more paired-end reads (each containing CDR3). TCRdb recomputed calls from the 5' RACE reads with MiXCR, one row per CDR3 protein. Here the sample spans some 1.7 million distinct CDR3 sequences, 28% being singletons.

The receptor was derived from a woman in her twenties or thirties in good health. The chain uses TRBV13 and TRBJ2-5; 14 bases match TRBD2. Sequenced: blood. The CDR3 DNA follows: TGTGCCAGCAGCTTAGAGGGACTAGCGGGGGCCCCCAGTCAGACCCAGTACTTC. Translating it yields CASSLEGLAGAPSQTQYF.